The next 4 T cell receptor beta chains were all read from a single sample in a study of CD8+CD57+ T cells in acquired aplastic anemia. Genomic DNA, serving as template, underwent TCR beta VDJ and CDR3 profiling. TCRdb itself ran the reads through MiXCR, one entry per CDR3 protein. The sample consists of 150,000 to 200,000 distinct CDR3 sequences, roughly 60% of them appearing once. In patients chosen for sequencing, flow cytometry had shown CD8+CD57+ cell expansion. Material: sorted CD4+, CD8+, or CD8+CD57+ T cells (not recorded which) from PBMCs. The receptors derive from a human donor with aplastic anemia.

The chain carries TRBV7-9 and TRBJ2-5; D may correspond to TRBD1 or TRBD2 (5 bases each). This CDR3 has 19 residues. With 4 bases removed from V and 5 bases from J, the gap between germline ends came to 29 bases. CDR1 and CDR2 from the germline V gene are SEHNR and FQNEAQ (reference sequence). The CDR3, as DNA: TGTGCCAGCAGCTCCCCGCGTTCCGGGACCAGGGCGACTTGGGAGACCCAGTACTTC. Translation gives CASSSPRSGTRATWETQYF.

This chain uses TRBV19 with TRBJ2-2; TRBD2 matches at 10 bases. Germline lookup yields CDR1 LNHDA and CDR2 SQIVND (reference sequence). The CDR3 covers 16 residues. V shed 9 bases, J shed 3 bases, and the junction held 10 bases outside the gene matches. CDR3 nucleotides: TGTGCCAGCAGTGTATCTAGCGGGAGTTACACCGGGGAGCTGTTTTTT. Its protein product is CASSVSSGSYTGELFF.

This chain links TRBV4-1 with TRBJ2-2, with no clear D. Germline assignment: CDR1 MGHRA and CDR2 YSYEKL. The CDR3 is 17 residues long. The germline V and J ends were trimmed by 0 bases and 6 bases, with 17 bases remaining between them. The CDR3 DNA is TGCGCCAGCAGCCAAGATCTTGGAAGGGAAATTCCCGGGGAGCTGTTTTTT. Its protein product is CASSQDLGREIPGELFF.

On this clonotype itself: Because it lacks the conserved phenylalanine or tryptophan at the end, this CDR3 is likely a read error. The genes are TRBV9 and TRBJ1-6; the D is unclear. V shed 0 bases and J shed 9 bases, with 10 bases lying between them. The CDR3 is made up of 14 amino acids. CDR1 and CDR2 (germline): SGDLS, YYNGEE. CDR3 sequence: CASSVGLVGSPLHL. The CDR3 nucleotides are TGTGCCAGCAGCGTAGGGTTGGTGGGTTCACCCCTCCACCTT.